The 14 T cell receptor beta chains below come from one sample, sequenced in a study of T cell responses to AZD1222 COVID-19 vaccine (dated by TCRdb to the early 2020s). Libraries came from the immunoSEQ multiplex PCR assay. In TCRdb, the immuneACCESS table is reduced to in-frame sequences with V and J assigned. These tables do not hold every clone; where another copy was compared, an unresolved V gene accounts for under half, and the others remain unexplained. For this sample there are about 110,000 clones; about 86% appear just once. Clones ranked in the top ten supply under 4% of the sample. Sample time point, as interpreted from the label and publication: baseline before first vaccination. The sample here was peripheral blood, taken on day 0 of AZD1222 vaccination. The source is an adult in good health.

V and J are TRBV3-1 (or the pseudogene TRBV3-2) and TRBJ1-5, with 9 bases lining up with TRBD1. In germline, CDR1 is LGHDT, CDR2 YNNKEL (reference sequence). The CDR3 sequence is 15 residues long. V dropped 4 bases and J dropped 6; count of bases not matched to a gene: 7. DNA of the CDR3: TGTGCCAGCAGCCCTTGGACAGGGGAAGGTCAGCCCCAGCATTTT. Translated: CASSPWTGEGQPQHF.

The rearrangement joins TRBV7-8 to TRBJ2-5; 7 bases map to TRBD2. Germline CDR1 SGHVS, CDR2 FQNEAQ. The V and J ends lost 8 bases and 2 bases, in that order; junction bases with no gene match: 11. CDR3 length equals 15 residues. The CDR3 sequence is CASGGGKGLQETQYF. The DNA of the CDR3 is TGTGCCAGCGGGGGGGGAAAGGGACTACAAGAGACCCAGTACTTC. Full variable domain (rest looked up from reference TRBV7-8 and TRBJ2-5): GAGVSQSPRYKVAKRGQDVALRCDPISGHVSLFWYQQALGQGPEFLTYFQNEAQLDKSGLPSDRFFAERPEGSVSTLKIQRTQQEDSAVYLCASGGGKGLQETQYFGPGTRLLVL.

This chain links TRBV29-1 with TRBJ1-4, with 8 bases identical to TRBD1. The CDR3 length is 13 residues. Unmatched junction bases numbered 5, after V lost 2 bases and J lost 9 bases. Germline V CDR1 and CDR2: SQVTM, ANQGSEA. In DNA, the CDR3 is TGCAGCGTTGAAAAACAGGGGGACCAAAAACTGTTTTTT. Residues: CSVEKQGDQKLFF.

The chain couples TRBV3-1 (or the pseudogene TRBV3-2) to TRBJ1-1; tentatively, D is TRBD1 (6 bases). This CDR3 has 15 amino acids. The germline V gene encodes CDR1 LGHDT and CDR2 YNNKEL (reference sequence). V shed 6 bases and J shed 0 bases, with 14 bases lying between them. CDR3 DNA: TGTGCCAGCAGAGGGGGTGGGGAGCTGAACACTGAAGCTTTCTTT. It encodes CASRGGGELNTEAFF.

This clone showed up just once. The chain joins TRBV11-1 to TRBJ1-1; D is unclear. The CDR3 length is 13 residues. Germline assignment: CDR1 SGHAT and CDR2 FQDESV (reference sequence). Trimming cost V 3 bases and J 1 base, with 6 bases left between them. The CDR3: CASSLGRNTEAFF. The DNA of the CDR3 is TGTGCCAGCAGCTTGGGGAGGAACACTGAAGCTTTCTTT.

The gene calls are TRBV7-8 and TRBJ2-5; 11 bases match TRBD2. The junction had 5 bases not matched to a gene; V was cut back by 1 base and J by 4 bases. Germline assignment: CDR1 SGHVS and CDR2 FQNEAQ. The CDR3 is 16 residues long. The CDR3 nucleotides read TGTGCCAGCAGCTTAGTCCTAGCGGGGGGCGGAGAGACCCAGTACTTC. It translates to CASSLVLAGGGETQYF. Using reference TRBV7-8 and TRBJ2-5 for the parts outside the CDR3, the full variable domain is GAGVSQSPRYKVAKRGQDVALRCDPISGHVSLFWYQQALGQGPEFLTYFQNEAQLDKSGLPSDRFFAERPEGSVSTLKIQRTQQEDSAVYLCASSLVLAGGGETQYFGPGTRLLVL.

The V call is TRBV11-3, the J call TRBJ2-1, with 9 bases matching TRBD2. Germline loops: CDR1 SGHNT, CDR2 YENEEA. After removal of 5 bases from V and 10 bases from J, the junction contained 6 bases not matched to a gene. The length of the CDR3 is 13 residues. Written as DNA, the CDR3 is TGTGCCAGCAGCGCTAATCTAGCGGGAGAGCAGTTCTTC. Encoded protein: CASSANLAGEQFF.

The chain links TRBV28 to TRBJ1-4, with D unclear. Trimming stripped 3 bases from V and 6 bases from J, with 14 bases between. The CDR3 runs to 15 residues. Germline assignment: CDR1 MDHEN and CDR2 SYDVKM. Here the CDR3 reads CASSFRTLGDEKLFF. CDR3 sequence (DNA): TGTGCCAGCAGTTTTAGGACTCTGGGAGATGAAAAACTGTTTTTT.

The chain employs TRBV18 and TRBJ2-2; D possibly corresponds to TRBD1 (5 bases). CDR1 is KGHSH and CDR2 is LQKENI in the germline V gene. V was pared by 4 bases and J by 5 bases, with 11 bases between. The CDR3 length is 14 residues. CDR3 residues: CASSRYRKTGELFF. The DNA for the CDR3 is TGTGCCAGCTCACGATACAGGAAAACCGGGGAGCTGTTTTTT.

The chain couples TRBV29-1 to TRBJ1-2; D is unresolved. Germline V gives CDR1 SQVTM, CDR2 ANQGSEA. V was cut by 4 bases and J by 2 bases, with 5 bases left in between. This CDR3 region has 11 residues. This chain's CDR3 is CSVVQNYGYTF. The CDR3 DNA reads TGCAGCGTTGTTCAGAACTATGGCTACACCTTC.

This chain joins TRBV6-5 and TRBJ1-3, with D unresolved. Germline V gene sequence: CDR1 MNHEY, CDR2 SVGAGI. The CDR3 length is 16 residues. Trimming took 3 bases from V and 7 from J, leaving 19 bases between them. This CDR3 is CASSYVADSYVNTIYF. DNA for the CDR3: TGTGCCAGCAGTTATGTCGCAGACTCGTACGTGAACACCATATATTTT.

This clone appeared once. This chain links TRBV11-1 with TRBJ2-7, with D perhaps being TRBD1 or TRBD2 (5 bases each). Trimming removed 5 bases at V and 5 bases at J, with 10 bases between. Germline CDR1 reads SGHAT; CDR2 reads FQDESV (reference sequence). This CDR3 is built from 12 residues. The CDR3 sequence is CASSLGDDEQYF. The CDR3 coding sequence is TGTGCCAGCAGCCTAGGGGACGACGAGCAGTACTTC.

The V gene is TRBV5-1, the J gene TRBJ2-5, with D perhaps being TRBD1 or TRBD2 (5 bases each). Germline V CDR1 and CDR2: SGHRS, YFSETQ. The germline V and J ends were trimmed by 4 bases and 3 bases, with 16 bases remaining between them. The CDR3 is 15 amino acids. The CDR3 DNA follows: TGCGCCAGCAGCCCAATGACCGGGACGGAAGAGACCCAGTACTTC. Amino acids: CASSPMTGTEETQYF.

This clone has a single count. V usage is TRBV6-6 and J usage is TRBJ2-1, with D maybe TRBD1 (5 bases). The germline V gene encodes CDR1 MNHNY and CDR2 SVGAGI (reference sequence). Trimming stripped 2 bases from V and 6 bases from J, with 11 bases between. The CDR3 is 14 amino acids. DNA of the CDR3: TGTGCCAGCAGTTACAAAACAGGTGGCAATGAGCAGTTCTTC. Amino acid sequence: CASSYKTGGNEQFF.